The sequence of this T cell receptor beta chain was determined in a study of blood T cell repertoires in COVID-19. This clone has more than one count but fewer than ten. Sequencing used immunoSEQ multiplex PCR; TCRdb keeps in-frame clones, though not all of them. The table records under 250,000 clones, 75% to 85% of them present only once. Trimming took 4 bases from V and 0 from J; bases not matched to a gene: 6. CDR3 length: 16 residues. CDR1 LNHDA and CDR2 SQIVND come from the germline V gene (reference sequence). The rearrangement uses TRBV19 and TRBJ2-3, with 8 positions matching TRBD1. This receptor was identified in a woman in her 70s with COVID-19, enrolled during active disease. The material sequenced was peripheral blood. In DNA, the CDR3 is TGTGCCAGTAGTACGTACAGGGGGACTAGCACAGATACGCAGTATTTT. Residues: CASSTYRGTSTDTQYF. The full variable domain, rest sourced from reference TRBV19 and TRBJ2-3, is DGGITQSPKYLFRKEGQNVTLSCEQNLNHDAMYWYRQDPGQGLRLIYYSQIVNDFQKGDIAEGYSVSREKKESFPLTVTSAQKNPTAFYLCASSTYRGTSTDTQYFGPGTRLTVL.